The clone carrying this T cell receptor beta chain was observed a handful of times. Seattle-derived patients entered the study during active infection and were followed longitudinally. This record comes from a study of blood T cell repertoires in COVID-19. Study summary: Researchers got acute and convalescent COVID-19 samples from the United States, Italy and Spain. T cells, B-cell-depleted T cells, or PBMCs provided the cDNA or gDNA that served as material.

Per the original data handling: Cell counts per sample came from amplifying reference gene primers. The table came from immunoSEQ multiplex PCR; TCRdb's copy has only in-frame clones and leaves some out. Clonal size and the V and J genes are those of that table, whereas D and trimming came from the DNA. The table has some 390,000 clones, 89% seen once; the top ten hold around 1.5%. The sample consisted of peripheral blood. This TCR was sampled from a woman aged 35 to 49 with COVID-19, enrolled during active disease.

The CDR3 region is CASGPLVDNEQFF. CDR3 bases: TGTGCCAGCGGGCCGTTGGTGGACAATGAGCAGTTCTTC. This chain connects TRBV2 to TRBJ2-1; no reliable D call. The V end lost 8 bases, the J end lost 5 bases, and 13 bases lay between the germline ends. This CDR3 spans 13 amino acids. Germline-derived CDR1 and CDR2 are SNHLY and FYNNEI. The complete variable domain, with remaining parts taken from reference TRBV2 and TRBJ2-1, reads EPEVTQTPSHQVTQMGQEVILRCVPISNHLYFYWYRQILGQKVEFLVSFYNNEISEKSEIFDDQFSVERPDGSNFTLKIRSTKLEDSAMYFCASGPLVDNEQFFGPGTRLTVL.